These 12 T cell receptor beta chains originate from one sample sequenced in a study of cytomegalovirus exposure and HLA in healthy donors. Profiling relied on immunoSEQ multiplex PCR, and the TCRdb table lists in-frame clones only, not all of them. The top ten hold about 2.3% of the sample, which has some 170,000 clones, 85% seen once. The sequencing sample was made of PBMCs. Receptors originate from a man younger than 40 in good health and CMV-seropositive.

This chain connects TRBV29-1 to TRBJ2-7, with a possible D match to TRBD1 (6 bases). The germline gives CDR1 SQVTM, CDR2 ANQGSEA. V dropped 2 bases and J dropped 1 base, with 9 bases sitting between them. CDR3 size: 13 residues. The CDR3 reads CSVESDRSYEQYF. The CDR3 nucleotides read TGCAGCGTTGAAAGTGACAGGTCCTACGAGCAGTACTTC.

The chain couples TRBV6-4 to TRBJ1-1; 7 nucleotides line up with TRBD1. V was clipped by 2 bases and J by 7 bases; unmatched bases: 4. There are 13 residues in the CDR3. CDR1 and CDR2 from the germline V gene are MRHNA and SNTAGT. The CDR3 loop is CASSDPRTGEAFF. In nucleotides, the CDR3 is TGTGCCAGCAGTGACCCGAGGACAGGTGAAGCTTTCTTT.

On this clone itself: The junction and the germline gene differ at one end; a read error may be behind it. V and J are TRBV7-2 and TRBJ1-2; the D is unclear. The CDR3 totals 14 residues. The germline V gene has CDR1 SGHTA and CDR2 FQGNSA. The chain's CDR3 is CASTLSQKNYGYTF. DNA for the CDR3: TGTGCCAGCACCTTAAGTCAGAAAAACTATGGCTACACCTTC.

This clone was seen ten or more times. The chain couples TRBV2 to TRBJ2-1; weak D call: TRBD1 (5 bases). Per germline, CDR1 SNHLY and CDR2 FYNNEI. The V end was cut by 7 bases, the J end by 8 bases, with 21 bases between. CDR3 length: 15 residues. The CDR3 region is CASTAMQGGYDEQFF. CDR3 nucleotides: TGTGCCAGCACCGCCATGCAGGGTGGGTATGATGAGCAGTTCTTC. Using reference TRBV2 and TRBJ2-1 for the parts outside the CDR3, the full variable domain is EPEVTQTPSHQVTQMGQEVILRCVPISNHLYFYWYRQILGQKVEFLVSFYNNEISEKSEIFDDQFSVERPDGSNFTLKIRSTKLEDSAMYFCASTAMQGGYDEQFFGPGTRLTVL.

For the CDR3, the DNA is TGTGCCAGCAGCCCATGGGGGCAACAGGGAGCCTACACCTTC. This codes for CASSPWGQQGAYTF. J is TRBJ1-2 and V is TRBV7-2; TRBD1 is a possible D gene (6 bases). In germline, CDR1 is SGHTA, CDR2 FQGNSA. Deletions cut 5 bases from V and 10 bases from J, with 20 bases between. The CDR3 length is 14 residues.

V and J are TRBV18 and TRBJ1-2, with 9 bases identical to TRBD1. The CDR3 is made up of 14 amino acids. Per germline, CDR1 KGHSH and CDR2 LQKENI. V was clipped by 5 bases and J by 1 base; unmatched bases: 2. The CDR3 region is CASSYRGLNYGYTF. The CDR3 DNA follows: TGTGCCAGCTCATACAGGGGGCTTAACTATGGCTACACCTTC.

The chain couples TRBV4-3 to TRBJ1-4; TRBD1 matches at 7 bases. The ends lost 1 base at V and 5 bases at J; junction bases unmatched: 4. The CDR3 is made up of 15 amino acids. The germline CDR1 and CDR2 sequences are LGHNA and YSLEER. CDR3 sequence: CASSQAGTENEKLFF. CDR3 in DNA: TGCGCCAGCAGCCAAGCTGGGACAGAGAATGAAAAACTGTTTTTT.

The chain is built from TRBV7-2 and TRBJ2-7, with 11 bases matching TRBD2. V trimming: 6 bases; J trimming: 3 bases; junction bases outside the gene matches: 7. The germline V gene has CDR1 SGHTA and CDR2 FQGNSA. The CDR3 spans 15 residues. This CDR3 reads CASRSGTSGFYEQYF. CDR3 in DNA: TGTGCCAGCAGGTCCGGGACTAGCGGATTCTACGAGCAGTACTTC.

This CDR3 reads CSVEFGTDTQYF. CDR3 coding DNA: TGCAGCGTTGAATTCGGGACAGATACGCAGTATTTT. The chain is built from TRBV29-1 and TRBJ2-3; D is uncertain. V lost 2 bases, J lost 3 bases, and 6 bases lay in between. Germline values: CDR1 SQVTM, CDR2 ANQGSEA. CDR3 size: 12 residues.

The rearrangement joins TRBV21-1 to TRBJ2-3; TRBD2, the table's D call, lacks a check against the DNA. TRBV21-1 represents a pseudogene. The CDR3 length is 20 residues. The CDR3 coding sequence is TGTGCCAGCAGCAAAGGATCCTTGGGACTAGCGGGGACCGGCACAGATACGCAGTATTTT. The encoded protein is CASSKGSLGLAGTGTDTQYF.

The sample holds a few counts of this clone. The V and J genes are TRBV6-5 and TRBJ2-7; tentative D call: TRBD2 (5 bases). Trimming took off 2 bases at V and 6 bases at J, with 14 bases between the two ends. Germline loops: CDR1 MNHEY, CDR2 SVGAGI. The CDR3 runs to 14 residues. The CDR3 region is CASSYEGFGPEQYF. In DNA, the CDR3 is TGTGCCAGCAGTTACGAGGGCTTCGGCCCCGAGCAGTACTTC.

The chain recombines TRBV9 with TRBJ1-2, with D tentatively TRBD1 (5 bases). Trimming shortened V by 4 bases and J by 4 bases, and 20 bases separated the two germline ends. Germline V lookup: CDR1 SGDLS, CDR2 YYNGEE. The CDR3 has 16 residues. CDR3 DNA sequence: TGTGCCAGCAGCCCGGCAGTGGGCGACAGCATCTATGGCTACACCTTC. Translating it yields CASSPAVGDSIYGYTF.